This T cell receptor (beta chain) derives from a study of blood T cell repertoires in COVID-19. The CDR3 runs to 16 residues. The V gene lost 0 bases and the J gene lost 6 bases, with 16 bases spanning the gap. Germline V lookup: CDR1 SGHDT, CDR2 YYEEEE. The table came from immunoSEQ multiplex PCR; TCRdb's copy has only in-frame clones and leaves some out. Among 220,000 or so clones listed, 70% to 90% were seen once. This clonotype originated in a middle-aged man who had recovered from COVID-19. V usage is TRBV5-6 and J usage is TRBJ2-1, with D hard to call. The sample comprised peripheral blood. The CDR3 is CASSLVPPRTGNEQFF. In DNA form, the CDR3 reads TGTGCCAGCAGCTTGGTGCCCCCTAGAACGGGCAATGAGCAGTTCTTC.